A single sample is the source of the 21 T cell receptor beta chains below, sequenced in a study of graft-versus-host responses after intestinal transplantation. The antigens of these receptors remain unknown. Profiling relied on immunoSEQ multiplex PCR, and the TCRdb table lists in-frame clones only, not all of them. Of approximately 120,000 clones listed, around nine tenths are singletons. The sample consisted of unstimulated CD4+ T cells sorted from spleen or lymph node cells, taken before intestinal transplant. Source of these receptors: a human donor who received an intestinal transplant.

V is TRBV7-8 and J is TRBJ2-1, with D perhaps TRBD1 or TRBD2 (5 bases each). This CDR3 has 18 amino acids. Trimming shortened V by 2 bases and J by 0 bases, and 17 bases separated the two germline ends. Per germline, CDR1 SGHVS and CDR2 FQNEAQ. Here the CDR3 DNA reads TGTGCCAGCAGCTTAACCGCTAACTCGAGGGGCTCCTACAATGAGCAGTTCTTC. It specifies CASSLTANSRGSYNEQFF.

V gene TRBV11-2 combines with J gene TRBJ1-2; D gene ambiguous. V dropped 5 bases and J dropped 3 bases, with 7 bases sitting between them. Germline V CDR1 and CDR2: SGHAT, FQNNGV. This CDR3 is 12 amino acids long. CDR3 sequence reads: CASSRRDYGYTF. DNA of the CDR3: TGTGCCAGCAGCAGGCGGGACTATGGCTACACCTTC.

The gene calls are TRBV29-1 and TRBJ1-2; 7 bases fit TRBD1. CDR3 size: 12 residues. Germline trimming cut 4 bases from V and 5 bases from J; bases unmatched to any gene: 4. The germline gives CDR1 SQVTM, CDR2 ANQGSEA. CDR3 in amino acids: CSVGGGAYGYTF. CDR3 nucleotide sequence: TGCAGCGTTGGAGGGGGCGCTTATGGCTACACCTTC.

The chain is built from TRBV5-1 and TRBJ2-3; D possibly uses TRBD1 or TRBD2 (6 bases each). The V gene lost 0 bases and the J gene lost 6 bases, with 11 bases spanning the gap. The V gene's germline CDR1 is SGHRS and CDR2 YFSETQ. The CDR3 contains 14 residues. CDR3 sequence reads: CASSLVGGSDTQYF. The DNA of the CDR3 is TGCGCCAGCAGCTTGGTGGGGGGCTCGGATACGCAGTATTTT. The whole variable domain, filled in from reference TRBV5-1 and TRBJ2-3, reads KAGVTQTPRYLIKTRGQQVTLSCSPISGHRSVSWYQQTPGQGLQFLFEYFSETQRNKGNFPGRFSGRQFSNSRSEMNVSTLELGDSALYLCASSLVGGSDTQYFGPGTRLTVL.

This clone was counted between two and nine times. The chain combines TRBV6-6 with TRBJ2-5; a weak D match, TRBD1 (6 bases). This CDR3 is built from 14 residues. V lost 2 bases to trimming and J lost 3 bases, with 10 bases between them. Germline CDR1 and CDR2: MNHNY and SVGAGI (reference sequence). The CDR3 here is CASSYGDTEETQYF. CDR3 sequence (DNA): TGTGCCAGCAGTTACGGGGACACGGAAGAGACCCAGTACTTC.

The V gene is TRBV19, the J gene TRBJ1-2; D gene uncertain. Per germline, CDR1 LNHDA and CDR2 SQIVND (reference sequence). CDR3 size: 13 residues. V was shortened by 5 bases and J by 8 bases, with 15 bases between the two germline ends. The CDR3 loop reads CASSDWWPGGYTF. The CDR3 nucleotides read TGTGCCAGTAGTGATTGGTGGCCGGGGGGCTACACCTTC.

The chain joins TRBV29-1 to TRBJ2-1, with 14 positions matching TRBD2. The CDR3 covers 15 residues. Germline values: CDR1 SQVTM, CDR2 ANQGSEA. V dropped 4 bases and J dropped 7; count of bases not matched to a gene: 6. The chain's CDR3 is CSVGLRLAGGNEQFF. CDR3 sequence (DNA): TGCAGCGTTGGTCTGAGACTAGCGGGGGGGAATGAGCAGTTCTTC.

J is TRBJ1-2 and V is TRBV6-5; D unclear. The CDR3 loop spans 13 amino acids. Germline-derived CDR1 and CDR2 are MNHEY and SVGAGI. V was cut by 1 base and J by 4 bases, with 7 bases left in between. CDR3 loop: CASSYYRGYGYTF. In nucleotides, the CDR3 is TGTGCCAGCAGTTACTATCGGGGCTATGGCTACACCTTC.

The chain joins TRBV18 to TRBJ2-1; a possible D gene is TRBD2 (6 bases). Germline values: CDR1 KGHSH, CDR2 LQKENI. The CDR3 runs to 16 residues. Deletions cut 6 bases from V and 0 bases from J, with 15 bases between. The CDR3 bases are TGTGCCAGCTCCCATACTAGCCTGAGCTCCTACAATGAGCAGTTCTTC. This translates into CASSHTSLSSYNEQFF.

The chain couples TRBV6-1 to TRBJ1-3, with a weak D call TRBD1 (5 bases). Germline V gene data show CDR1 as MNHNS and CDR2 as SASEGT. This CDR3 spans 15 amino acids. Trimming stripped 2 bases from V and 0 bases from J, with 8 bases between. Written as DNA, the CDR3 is TGTGCCAGCAGTGAATACAGGTACTCTGGAAACACCATATATTTT. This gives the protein CASSEYRYSGNTIYF.

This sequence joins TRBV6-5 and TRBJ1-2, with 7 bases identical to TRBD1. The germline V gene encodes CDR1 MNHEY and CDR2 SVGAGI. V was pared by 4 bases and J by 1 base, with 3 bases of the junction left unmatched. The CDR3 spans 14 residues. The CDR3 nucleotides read TGTGCCAGCAGTTCGGGACAGCATAACTATGGCTACACCTTC. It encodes CASSSGQHNYGYTF.

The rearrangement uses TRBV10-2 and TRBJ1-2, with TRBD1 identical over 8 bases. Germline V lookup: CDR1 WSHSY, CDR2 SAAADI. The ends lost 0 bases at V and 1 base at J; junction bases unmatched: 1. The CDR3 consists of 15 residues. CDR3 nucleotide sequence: TGCGCCAGCAGTGAGTCAACAGGGGGTAACTATGGCTACACCTTC. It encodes CASSESTGGNYGYTF.

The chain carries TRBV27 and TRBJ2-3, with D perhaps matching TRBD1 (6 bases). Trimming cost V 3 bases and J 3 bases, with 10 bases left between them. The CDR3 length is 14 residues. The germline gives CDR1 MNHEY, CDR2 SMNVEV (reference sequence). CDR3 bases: TGTGCCAGCAGTTTTTGGGGGCCGACAGATACGCAGTATTTT. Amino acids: CASSFWGPTDTQYF.

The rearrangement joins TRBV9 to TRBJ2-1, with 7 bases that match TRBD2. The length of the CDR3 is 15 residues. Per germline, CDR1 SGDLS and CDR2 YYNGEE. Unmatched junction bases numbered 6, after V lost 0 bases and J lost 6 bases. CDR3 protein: CASSVDTSARNEQFF. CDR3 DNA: TGTGCCAGCAGCGTAGATACTAGCGCCCGCAATGAGCAGTTCTTC.

The CDR3 protein is CASSYSGSGRGNGYTF. The CDR3 nucleotides read TGTGCCAGCAGTTACTCGGGTAGCGGCAGGGGCAACGGCTACACCTTC. This chain joins TRBV6-5 and TRBJ1-2; D may be TRBD1 (6 bases). The CDR3 covers 16 residues. CDR1 is MNHEY, CDR2 SVGAGI, per germline. V gave up 0 bases and J gave up 8 bases, with 19 bases separating them.

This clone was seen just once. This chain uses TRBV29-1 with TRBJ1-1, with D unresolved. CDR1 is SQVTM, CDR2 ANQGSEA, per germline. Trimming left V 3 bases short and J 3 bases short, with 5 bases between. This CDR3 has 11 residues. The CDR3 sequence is CSVEDYTEAFF. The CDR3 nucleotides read TGCAGCGTTGAGGACTACACTGAAGCTTTCTTT.

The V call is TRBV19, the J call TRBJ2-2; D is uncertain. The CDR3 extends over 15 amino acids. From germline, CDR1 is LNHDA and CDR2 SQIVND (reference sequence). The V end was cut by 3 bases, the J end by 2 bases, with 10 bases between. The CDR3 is CASSMWRRNTGELFF. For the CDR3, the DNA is TGTGCCAGTAGTATGTGGAGAAGAAACACCGGGGAGCTGTTTTTT. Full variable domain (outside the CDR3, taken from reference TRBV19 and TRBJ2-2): DGGITQSPKYLFRKEGQNVTLSCEQNLNHDAMYWYRQDPGQGLRLIYYSQIVNDFQKGDIAEGYSVSREKKESFPLTVTSAQKNPTAFYLCASSMWRRNTGELFFGEGSRLTVL.

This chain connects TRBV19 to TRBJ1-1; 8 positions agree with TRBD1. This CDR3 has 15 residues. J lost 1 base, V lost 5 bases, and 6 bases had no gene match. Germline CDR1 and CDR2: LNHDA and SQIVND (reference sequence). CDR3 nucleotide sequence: TGTGCCAGTAGTTTCCCCAGGGGGCGGAACACTGAAGCTTTCTTT. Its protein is CASSFPRGRNTEAFF.

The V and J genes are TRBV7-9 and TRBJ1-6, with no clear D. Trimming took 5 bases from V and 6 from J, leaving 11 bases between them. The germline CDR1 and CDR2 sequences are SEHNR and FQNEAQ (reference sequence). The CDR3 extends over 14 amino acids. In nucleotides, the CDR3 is TGTGCCAGCAGCCCTAGTTTCCCTAATTCACCCCTCCACTTT. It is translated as CASSPSFPNSPLHF.

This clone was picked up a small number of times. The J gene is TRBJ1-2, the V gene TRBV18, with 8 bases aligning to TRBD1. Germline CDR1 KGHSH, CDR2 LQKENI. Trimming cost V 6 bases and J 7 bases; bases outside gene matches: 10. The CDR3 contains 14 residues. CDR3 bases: TGTGCCAGCTCCTACGGACAGGGCGTTGCTGGCTACACCTTC. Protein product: CASSYGQGVAGYTF. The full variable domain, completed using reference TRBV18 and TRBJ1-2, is NAGVMQNPRHLVRRRGQEARLRCSPMKGHSHVYWYRQLPEEGLKFMVYLQKENIIDESGMPKERFSAEFPKEGPSILRIQQVVRGDSAAYFCASSYGQGVAGYTFGSGTRLTVV.

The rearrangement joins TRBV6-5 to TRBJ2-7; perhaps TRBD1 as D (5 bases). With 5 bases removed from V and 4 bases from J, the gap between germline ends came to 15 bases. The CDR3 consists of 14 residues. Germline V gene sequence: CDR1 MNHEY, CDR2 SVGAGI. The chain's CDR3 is CASSLRQLGYEQYF. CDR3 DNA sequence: TGTGCCAGCAGTCTCAGACAGCTAGGGTACGAGCAGTACTTC.